Each of the 12 T cell receptor beta chains below was sequenced from the same sample in a study of blood T cell repertoires in COVID-19. Generated by immunoSEQ multiplex PCR, the TCRdb table keeps only in-frame clones and is missing some. The sample yields about 440,000 clones, approximately 90% seen once. Sequenced material: peripheral blood. These receptors were collected from a woman in her thirties with acute or convalescent COVID-19.

The V call is TRBV6-6, the J call TRBJ1-2; D is possibly TRBD1 (6 bases). This CDR3 spans 16 amino acids. V lost 0 bases and J lost 5, with 16 bases in between. CDR1 and CDR2 (germline): MNHNY, SVGAGI (reference sequence). DNA of the CDR3: TGTGCCAGCAGTTACTCCGGGGCCGGCAGGGGTTATGGCTACACCTTC. Translated: CASSYSGAGRGYGYTF.

The V gene is TRBV24-1, the J gene TRBJ2-3; D not certain. This CDR3 is built from 14 residues. Trimming left V 7 bases short and J 1 base short, with 11 bases between. CDR1 is KGHDR and CDR2 is SFDVKD in the germline V gene. CDR3 protein: CATSPEEGTDTQYF. The CDR3 nucleotides are TGTGCCACCAGCCCCGAGGAAGGCACAGATACGCAGTATTTT.

This chain joins TRBV3-1 (or the pseudogene TRBV3-2) and TRBJ2-1; 8 bases agree with TRBD2. The CDR3 runs 14 residues. The trim removed 1 base at V and 7 bases at J, leaving 3 bases unmatched. The germline CDR1 and CDR2 sequences are LGHDT and YNNKEL (reference sequence). The CDR3 coding sequence is TGTGCCAGCAGCCAAGGCGGGGGGTGGAATGAGCAGTTCTTC. Residues: CASSQGGGWNEQFF.

This rearrangement joins TRBV19 to TRBJ2-3; TRBD2 agrees at 7 bases. J gave up 6 bases and V 3 bases, and 9 bases lay outside the gene matches. Per germline, CDR1 LNHDA and CDR2 SQIVND (reference sequence). The CDR3 covers 15 residues. The CDR3 coding sequence is TGTGCCAGTAGTATCTATAGCGGGCCCGTGGATACGCAGTATTTT. Translation: CASSIYSGPVDTQYF.

This rearrangement joins TRBV2 to TRBJ2-2; D gene unclear. This CDR3 region has 13 residues. Trimming pared 4 bases from V and 6 bases from J, leaving 9 bases between. Germline V gene sequence: CDR1 SNHLY, CDR2 FYNNEI. The CDR3 nucleotides read TGTGCCAGCAGTGGCTACCACTCCGGGGAGCTGTTTTTT. It encodes CASSGYHSGELFF. Using reference TRBV2 and TRBJ2-2 for the parts outside the CDR3, the full variable domain is EPEVTQTPSHQVTQMGQEVILRCVPISNHLYFYWYRQILGQKVEFLVSFYNNEISEKSEIFDDQFSVERPDGSNFTLKIRSTKLEDSAMYFCASSGYHSGELFFGEGSRLTVL.

The chain employs TRBV7-9 and TRBJ2-7, with TRBD1 identical over 7 bases. V lost 5 bases, J lost 5 bases, and 9 bases stayed unmatched. Germline loops: CDR1 SEHNR, CDR2 FQNEAQ (reference sequence). The CDR3 length is 14 residues. The CDR3 loop is CASSITGAVNEQYF. Written as DNA, the CDR3 is TGTGCCAGCAGCATCACAGGGGCGGTCAACGAGCAGTACTTC.

Regarding this clone: The junction departs from the called germline gene at one end, perhaps through a read error. V is TRBV2 and J is TRBJ2-3, with a tentative D call TRBD1 (6 bases). The CDR3 is made up of 17 amino acids. The germline V gene has CDR1 SNHLY and CDR2 FYNNEI. This CDR3 is CASSEGPSGTYTDTQYF. CDR3 sequence (DNA): TGTGCCAGCAGCGAAGGCCCATCCGGGACATACACAGATACGCAGTATTTT.

The chain carries TRBV6-2 or TRBV6-3 and TRBJ1-2; D is perhaps TRBD1 (6 bases). This CDR3 is 15 amino acids long. V dropped 6 bases and J dropped 1 base, with 15 bases sitting between them. The germline gives CDR1 MNHEY, CDR2 SVGEGT. CDR3 in DNA: TGTGCCAGCAGCCGGGCCGGGACAAGTAACTATGGCTACACCTTC. Its protein is CASSRAGTSNYGYTF.

The chain recombines TRBV7-8 with TRBJ2-7, with 7 bases matching TRBD1. This CDR3 has 13 amino acids. In germline, CDR1 is SGHVS, CDR2 FQNEAQ. V was pared by 5 bases and J by 5 bases, with 6 bases of the junction left unmatched. CDR3 in DNA: TGTGCCAGCAGCAAACAGGGGTGGAACGAGCAGTACTTC. Translating gives CASSKQGWNEQYF.

This clone has just one count. The chain has TRBV12-5 and TRBJ2-7; possibly TRBD1 for D (5 bases). V dropped 2 bases and J dropped 6 bases, with 17 bases sitting between them. Germline values: CDR1 LGHNT, CDR2 FRNRAP. This CDR3 is 15 amino acids long. The CDR3 bases are TGTGCTAGTGGTTTGTTGACAGCGAACCTTGTCGAGCAGTACTTC. Protein: CASGLLTANLVEQYF.

V is TRBV6-6 and J is TRBJ1-3, with D hard to call. V dropped 8 bases and J dropped 7 bases, with 15 bases sitting between them. CDR1 and CDR2 (germline): MNHNY, SVGAGI (reference sequence). The CDR3 consists of 13 residues. Here the CDR3 DNA reads TGTGCCAGCTGCAAACCTCCAGTGAACACCATATATTTT. It is translated as CASCKPPVNTIYF.

The chain couples TRBV5-1 to TRBJ1-1; 7 nucleotides agree with TRBD1. The CDR3 consists of 15 residues. The germline CDR1 and CDR2 sequences are SGHRS and YFSETQ. V lost 3 bases and J lost 2; bases outside the gene matches: 7. The CDR3 is CASSSTQGKNTEAFF. DNA of the CDR3: TGCGCCAGCAGCTCTACACAGGGGAAAAACACTGAAGCTTTCTTT.